One and the same sample provided the 22 T cell receptor beta chains below, sequenced in a study of blood T cell repertoires in COVID-19. Some clones are missing from TCRdb's copy, which holds only in-frame ones; the method was immunoSEQ multiplex PCR. The sample lists 200,000 to 250,000 clones; about 87% were seen once. The sequencing input was PBMCs or T cells enriched from blood (not recorded which). These receptors originate from a woman aged 25-40 years who had recovered from COVID-19.

V usage is TRBV18 and J usage is TRBJ2-3, with a weak D call TRBD1 (6 bases). Trimming cost V 5 bases and J 0 bases, with 15 bases left between them. Germline V lookup: CDR1 KGHSH, CDR2 LQKENI. The CDR3 contains 16 residues. The CDR3 protein is CASSDGQSGSTDTQYF. For the CDR3, the DNA is TGTGCCAGCTCAGACGGACAGTCTGGGAGCACAGATACGCAGTATTTT.

The chain couples TRBV7-3 to TRBJ2-2; 15 bases are a match to TRBD2. The germline V gene has CDR1 SGHTA and CDR2 FQGTGA. The CDR3 covers 20 residues. V shed 1 base and J 6 bases; nucleotides not matched to a gene: 12. The CDR3 nucleotides read TGTGCCAGCAGCTTAAACCCCGGGACTAGCGGGGGGTATCGCCCCGGGGAGCTGTTTTTT. Its translation is CASSLNPGTSGGYRPGELFF. Full variable domain (remainder filled in from reference TRBV7-3 and TRBJ2-2): GAGVSQTPSNKVTEKGKYVELRCDPISGHTALYWYRQSLGQGPEFLIYFQGTGAADDSGLPNDRFFAVRPEGSVSTLKIQRTERGDSAVYLCASSLNPGTSGGYRPGELFFGEGSRLTVL.

The chain employs TRBV3-1 (or the pseudogene TRBV3-2) and TRBJ1-2; a weak D match, TRBD1 (6 bases). Per the germline V gene, CDR1 is LGHDT and CDR2 is YNNKEL (reference sequence). With 5 bases removed from V and 5 bases from J, the gap between germline ends came to 9 bases. CDR3 length: 12 amino acids. CDR3 bases: TGTGCCAGCAGCGACAGGAGGTATGGCTACACCTTC. Residues: CASSDRRYGYTF.

The chain links TRBV6-5 to TRBJ1-5, with a tentative D call TRBD1 (5 bases). The germline CDR1 and CDR2 sequences are MNHEY and SVGAGI. CDR3 length: 15 amino acids. The V and J ends lost 3 bases and 4 bases respectively, with 13 bases between them. CDR3 sequence (DNA): TGTGCCAGCAGTTATCTCGGGGGTTCTAATCAGCCCCAGCATTTT. Protein: CASSYLGGSNQPQHF.

The chain carries TRBV27 and TRBJ2-7, with D unclear. Germline V CDR1 and CDR2: MNHEY, SMNVEV (reference sequence). V dropped 5 bases and J dropped 3 bases, with 17 bases sitting between them. The length of the CDR3 is 15 residues. The CDR3 loop is CASSPGVGPLYEQYF. Here the CDR3 DNA reads TGTGCCAGCAGTCCCGGAGTGGGTCCCCTCTACGAGCAGTACTTC.

This chain connects TRBV5-1 to TRBJ2-5; 8 bases map to TRBD1. The CDR3 extends over 14 amino acids. With V trimmed by 4 bases and J by 3 bases, 5 bases remained unmatched. CDR1 is SGHRS and CDR2 is YFSETQ in the germline V gene. The CDR3 DNA is TGCGCCAGCAGCCCAGGGGGCGCGGAAGAGACCCAGTACTTC. Amino acids: CASSPGGAEETQYF.

The rearrangement links TRBV5-5 to TRBJ1-5; possibly TRBD1 for D (5 bases). Germline V gene data show CDR1 as SGHKS and CDR2 as YYEKEE (reference sequence). The CDR3 has 14 residues. Trimming took 2 bases from V and 6 from J, leaving 12 bases between them. The CDR3 here is CASSFGERGQPQHF. The CDR3, as DNA: TGTGCCAGCAGCTTTGGGGAAAGGGGTCAGCCCCAGCATTTT.

The V and J genes are TRBV29-1 and TRBJ1-1; 8 nucleotides line up with TRBD1. CDR3 size: 14 residues. The V gene's germline CDR1 is SQVTM and CDR2 ANQGSEA. With 7 bases clipped from V and 4 bases from J, the junction kept 11 bases outside the gene matches. The CDR3, as DNA: TGCAGCGCCGAAGAGGACAGGGAGGGCACTGAAGCTTTCTTT. This sequence encodes CSAEEDREGTEAFF.

The chain recombines TRBV19 with TRBJ2-3, with a weak D call TRBD2 (6 bases). The V end lost 8 bases, the J end lost 4 bases, and 22 bases lay between the germline ends. CDR1 and CDR2 (germline): LNHDA, SQIVND (reference sequence). CDR3 length equals 16 residues. CDR3 nucleotide sequence: TGTGCCAGTTCTACGCCCGGGGTGGGGGGAGCAGATACGCAGTATTTT. Translated, it gives CASSTPGVGGADTQYF.

The chain links TRBV6-5 to TRBJ1-4; the D gene is possibly TRBD1 (5 bases). CDR1 is MNHEY, CDR2 SVGAGI, per germline. V lost 5 bases to trimming and J lost 3 bases, with 13 bases between them. This CDR3 has 15 residues. CDR3 sequence reads: CASSKQWDSNEKLFF. The DNA of the CDR3 is TGTGCCAGCAGTAAGCAGTGGGACTCTAATGAAAAACTGTTTTTT.

The chain joins TRBV7-2 to TRBJ1-4; TRBD1 is a possible D gene (5 bases). Germline CDR1 SGHTA, CDR2 FQGNSA. The CDR3 extends over 14 amino acids. V was cut by 6 bases and J by 3 bases, with 11 bases left in between. The CDR3 coding sequence is TGTGCCAGCAGTAGGGGTTTGGCTAATGAAAAACTGTTTTTT. Translating gives CASSRGLANEKLFF.

The rearrangement joins TRBV19 to TRBJ2-7; D may be TRBD2 (6 bases). Germline V lookup: CDR1 LNHDA, CDR2 SQIVND (reference sequence). The V end was cut by 8 bases, the J end by 8 bases, with 19 bases between. There are 13 residues in the CDR3. In DNA, the CDR3 is TGTGCCAGTTCCGGAGGGGACCGCCTCAAGCAGTACTTC. This sequence encodes CASSGGDRLKQYF.

The chain is built from TRBV7-9 and TRBJ2-7; weak D call: TRBD1 (6 bases). Germline V lookup: CDR1 SEHNR, CDR2 FQNEAQ (reference sequence). Trimming stripped 5 bases from V and 5 bases from J, with 13 bases between. The CDR3 runs to 13 residues. CDR3 DNA: TGTGCCAGCAGCCGACCCAACAGGGACGAGCAGTACTTC. Its translation is CASSRPNRDEQYF.

The chain has TRBV6-5 and TRBJ1-1; possible D gene TRBD1, 6 bases. Germline CDR1 is MNHEY and CDR2 is SVGAGI. Trimming removed 8 bases from V and 0 bases from J, with 10 bases in between. The CDR3 has 13 amino acids. The CDR3 is CASGQFLNTEAFF. The CDR3 DNA sequence: TGTGCCAGCGGACAGTTTTTGAACACTGAAGCTTTCTTT.

The chain joins TRBV9 to TRBJ1-2, with 8 bases identical to TRBD1. The CDR3 runs to 14 residues. The V gene end was trimmed by 2 bases and the J gene end by 7 bases; junction bases not matched to a gene: 7. Germline CDR1 SGDLS, CDR2 YYNGEE. The CDR3 here is CASSVLSGGPGYTF. Here the CDR3 DNA reads TGTGCCAGCAGCGTCCTATCAGGGGGCCCTGGCTACACCTTC.

The chain recombines TRBV7-3 with TRBJ2-5, with D maybe TRBD1 (5 bases). There are 14 residues in the CDR3. The germline gives CDR1 SGHTA, CDR2 FQGTGA. Trimming shortened V by 1 base and J by 2 bases, and 8 bases separated the two germline ends. The CDR3 DNA reads as TGTGCCAGCAGCTTAATGACAGCACAAGAGACCCAGTACTTC. Residues: CASSLMTAQETQYF.

The J gene is TRBJ1-4, the V gene TRBV15, with a tentative D call TRBD1 (5 bases). The CDR3 contains 15 residues. CDR1 is LNHNV and CDR2 is YYDKDF in the germline V gene (reference sequence). V gave up 1 base and J gave up 1 base, with 7 bases separating them. The CDR3 sequence: CATSRVDRTNEKLFF. The CDR3 DNA reads as TGTGCCACCAGCAGAGTAGACAGAACTAATGAAAAACTGTTTTTT.

The chain recombines TRBV5-1 with TRBJ2-7, with 10 bases matching TRBD2. Trimming took 6 bases from V and 2 from J; bases not matched to a gene: 8. This CDR3 spans 15 amino acids. Germline values: CDR1 SGHRS, CDR2 YFSETQ. The CDR3 DNA sequence: TGCGCCAGCAAGGAGGGACTAGCGAACACCTACGAGCAGTACTTC. Translating gives CASKEGLANTYEQYF.

This chain uses TRBV7-8 with TRBJ2-1; D possibly corresponds to TRBD1 (6 bases). Germline loops: CDR1 SGHVS, CDR2 FQNEAQ. The CDR3 runs to 13 residues. Deletions cut 5 bases from V and 8 bases from J, with 13 bases between. CDR3 sequence (DNA): TGTGCCAGCAGCCAAAACAGGGTTTATGAGCAGTTCTTC. This translates into CASSQNRVYEQFF.

This chain connects TRBV2 to TRBJ1-4; the D is unclear. The length of the CDR3 is 14 residues. V lost 7 bases to trimming and J lost 0 bases, with 9 bases between them. Per germline, CDR1 SNHLY and CDR2 FYNNEI. The CDR3 coding sequence is TGTGCCAGCAAACTCTCACCAACTAATGAAAAACTGTTTTTT. Amino acid sequence: CASKLSPTNEKLFF.

The chain joins TRBV18 to TRBJ1-4, with a tentative D call TRBD1 (5 bases). The CDR3 extends over 13 amino acids. Germline lookup yields CDR1 KGHSH and CDR2 LQKENI. Trimming took off 6 bases at V and 7 bases at J, with 12 bases between the two ends. In DNA form, the CDR3 reads TGTGCCAGCTCCCCGGGACTGAGTGAAAAACTGTTTTTT. Its translation is CASSPGLSEKLFF.

The chain couples TRBV3-1 (or the pseudogene TRBV3-2) to TRBJ2-1, with TRBD1 identical over 9 bases. The CDR3 extends over 12 amino acids. Germline CDR1 is LGHDT and CDR2 is YNNKEL (reference sequence). The V and J ends lost 5 bases and 7 bases, in that order; junction bases with no gene match: 0. CDR3 sequence: CASSGQGNEQFF. As DNA, the CDR3 is TGTGCCAGCAGCGGACAGGGGAATGAGCAGTTCTTC.